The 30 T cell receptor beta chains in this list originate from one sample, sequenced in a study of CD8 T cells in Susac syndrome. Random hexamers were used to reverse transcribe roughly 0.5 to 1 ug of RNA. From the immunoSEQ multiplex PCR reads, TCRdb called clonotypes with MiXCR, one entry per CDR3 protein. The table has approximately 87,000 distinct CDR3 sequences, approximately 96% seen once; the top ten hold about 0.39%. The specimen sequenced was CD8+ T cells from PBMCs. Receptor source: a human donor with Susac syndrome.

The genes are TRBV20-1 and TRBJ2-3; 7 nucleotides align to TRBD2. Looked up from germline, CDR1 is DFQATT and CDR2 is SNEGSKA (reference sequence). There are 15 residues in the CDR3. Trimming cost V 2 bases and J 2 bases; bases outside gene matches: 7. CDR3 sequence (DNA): TGCAGTGCTAGACCCCCCACTAGCGCCACAGATACGCAGTATTTT. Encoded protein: CSARPPTSATDTQYF.

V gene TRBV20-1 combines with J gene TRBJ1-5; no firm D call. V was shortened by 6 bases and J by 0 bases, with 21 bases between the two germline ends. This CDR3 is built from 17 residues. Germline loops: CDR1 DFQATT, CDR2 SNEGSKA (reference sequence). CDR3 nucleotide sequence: TGCAGTGCCTTGTTGGCAGGCACCTTCCCTAGCAATCAGCCCCAGCATTTT. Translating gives CSALLAGTFPSNQPQHF.

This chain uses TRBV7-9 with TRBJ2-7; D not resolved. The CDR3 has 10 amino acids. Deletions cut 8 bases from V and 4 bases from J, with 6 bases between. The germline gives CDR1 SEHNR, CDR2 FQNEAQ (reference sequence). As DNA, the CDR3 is TGTGCCAGCGGGCTATACGAGCAGTACTTC. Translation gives CASGLYEQYF.

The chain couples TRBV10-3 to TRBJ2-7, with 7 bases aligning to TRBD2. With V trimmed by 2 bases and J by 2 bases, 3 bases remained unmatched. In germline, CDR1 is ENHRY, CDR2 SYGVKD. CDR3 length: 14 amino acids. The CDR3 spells CAISESGTTYEQYF. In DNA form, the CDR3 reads TGTGCCATCAGTGAGAGTGGGACTACCTACGAGCAGTACTTC.

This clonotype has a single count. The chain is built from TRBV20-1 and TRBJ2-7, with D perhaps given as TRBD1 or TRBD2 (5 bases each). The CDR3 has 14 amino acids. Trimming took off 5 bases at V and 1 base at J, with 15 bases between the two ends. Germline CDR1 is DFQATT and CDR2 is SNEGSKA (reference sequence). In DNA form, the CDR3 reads TGCAGTGCTCATGGGACCGATTATTCCTACGAGCAGTACTTC. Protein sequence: CSAHGTDYSYEQYF.

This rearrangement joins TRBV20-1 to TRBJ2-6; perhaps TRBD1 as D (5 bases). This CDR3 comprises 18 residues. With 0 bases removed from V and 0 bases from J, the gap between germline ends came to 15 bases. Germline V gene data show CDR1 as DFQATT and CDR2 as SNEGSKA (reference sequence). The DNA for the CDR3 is TGCAGTGCTAGAGATGGACATTTCCACACCTCTGGGGCCAACGTCCTGACTTTC. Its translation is CSARDGHFHTSGANVLTF.

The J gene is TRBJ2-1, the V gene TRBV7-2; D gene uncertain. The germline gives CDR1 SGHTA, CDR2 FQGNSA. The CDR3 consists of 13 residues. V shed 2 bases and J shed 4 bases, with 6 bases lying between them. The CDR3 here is CASSLPVYNEQFF. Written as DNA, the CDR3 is TGTGCCAGCAGCTTACCGGTATACAATGAGCAGTTCTTC.

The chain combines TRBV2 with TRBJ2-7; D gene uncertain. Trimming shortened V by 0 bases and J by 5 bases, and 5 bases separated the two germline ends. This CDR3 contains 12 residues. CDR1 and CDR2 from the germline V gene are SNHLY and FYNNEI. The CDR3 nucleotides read TGTGCCAGCAGTGAAGCCACCGACGAGCAGTACTTC. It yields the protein CASSEATDEQYF.

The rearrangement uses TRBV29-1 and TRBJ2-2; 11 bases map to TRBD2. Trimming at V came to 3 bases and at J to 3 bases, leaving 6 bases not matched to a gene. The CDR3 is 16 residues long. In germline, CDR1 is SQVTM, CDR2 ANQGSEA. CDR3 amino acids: CSVDHGTSGHTGELFF. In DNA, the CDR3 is TGCAGCGTTGACCATGGGACTAGCGGACACACCGGGGAGCTGTTTTTT.

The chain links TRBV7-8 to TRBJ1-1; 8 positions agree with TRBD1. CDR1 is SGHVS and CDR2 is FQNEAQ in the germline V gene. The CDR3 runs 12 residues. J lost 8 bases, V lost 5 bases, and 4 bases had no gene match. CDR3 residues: CASSEDRVEAFF. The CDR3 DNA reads TGTGCCAGCAGCGAGGACAGGGTGGAAGCTTTCTTT.

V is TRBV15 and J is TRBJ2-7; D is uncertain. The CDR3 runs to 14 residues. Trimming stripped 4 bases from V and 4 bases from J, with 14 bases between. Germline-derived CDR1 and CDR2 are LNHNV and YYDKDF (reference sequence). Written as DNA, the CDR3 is TGTGCCACCAGCACCAGTAGGCGAGATTACGAGCAGTACTTC. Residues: CATSTSRRDYEQYF.

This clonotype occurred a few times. In DNA form, the CDR3 reads TGTGCCAGCCGGGCTGGAAACACCATATATTTT. Amino acids: CASRAGNTIYF. The genes are TRBV7-9 and TRBJ1-3; D uncertain. This CDR3 has 11 amino acids. Deletions cut 8 bases from V and 2 bases from J, with 4 bases between. Germline V gene lookup returns CDR1 SEHNR and CDR2 FQNEAQ (reference sequence).

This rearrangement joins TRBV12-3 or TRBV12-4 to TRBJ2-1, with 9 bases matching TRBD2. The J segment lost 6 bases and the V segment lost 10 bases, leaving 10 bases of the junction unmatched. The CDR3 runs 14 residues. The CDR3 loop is CATSAGGSSNEQFF. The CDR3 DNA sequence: TGTGCCACCTCAGCGGGAGGTTCATCCAATGAGCAGTTCTTC.

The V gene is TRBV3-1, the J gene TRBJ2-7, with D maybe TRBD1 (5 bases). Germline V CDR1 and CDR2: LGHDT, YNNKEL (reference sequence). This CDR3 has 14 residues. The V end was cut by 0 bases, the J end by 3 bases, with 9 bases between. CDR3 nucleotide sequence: TGTGCCAGCAGCCAAGATTCGACAGACTACGAGCAGTACTTC. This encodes CASSQDSTDYEQYF.

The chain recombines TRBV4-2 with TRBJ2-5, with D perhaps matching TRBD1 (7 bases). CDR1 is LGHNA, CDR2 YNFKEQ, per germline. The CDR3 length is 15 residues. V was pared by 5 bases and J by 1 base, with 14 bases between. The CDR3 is CASSVPGGSQETQYF. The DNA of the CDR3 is TGTGCCAGCAGCGTCCCAGGGGGGTCCCAAGAGACCCAGTACTTC.

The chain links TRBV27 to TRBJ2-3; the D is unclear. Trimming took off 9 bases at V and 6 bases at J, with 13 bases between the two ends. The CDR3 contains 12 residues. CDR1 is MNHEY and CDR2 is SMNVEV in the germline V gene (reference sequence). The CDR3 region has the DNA TGTGCCAGTGGGGATCTTTCGGATACGCAGTATTTT. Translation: CASGDLSDTQYF.

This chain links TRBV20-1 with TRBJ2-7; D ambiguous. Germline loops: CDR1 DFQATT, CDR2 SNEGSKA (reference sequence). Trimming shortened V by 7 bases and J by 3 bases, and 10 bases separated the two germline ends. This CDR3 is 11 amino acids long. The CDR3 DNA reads TGCAGTGGAGGAGTCAGCTACGAGCAGTACTTC. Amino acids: CSGGVSYEQYF.

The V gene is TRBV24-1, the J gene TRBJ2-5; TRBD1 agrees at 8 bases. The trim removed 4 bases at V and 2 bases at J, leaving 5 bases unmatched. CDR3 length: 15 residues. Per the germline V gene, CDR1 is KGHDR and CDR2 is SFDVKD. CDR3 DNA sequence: TGTGCCACCAGTGAAAGTCGGGACAGGCAAGAGACCCAGTACTTC. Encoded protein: CATSESRDRQETQYF.

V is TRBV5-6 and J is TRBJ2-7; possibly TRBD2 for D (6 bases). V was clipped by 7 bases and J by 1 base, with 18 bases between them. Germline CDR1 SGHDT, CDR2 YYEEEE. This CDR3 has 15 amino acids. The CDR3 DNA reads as TGTGCCAGCGCGGGGTTTAGGAGCGGGTCCTACGAGCAGTACTTC. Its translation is CASAGFRSGSYEQYF.

The CDR3: CASSLEVAGETQYF. The CDR3 DNA reads TGTGCCAGCAGCTTAGAGGTGGCGGGGGAGACCCAGTACTTC. The chain has TRBV7-8 and TRBJ2-5; D is possibly TRBD2 (6 bases). The CDR3 is 14 residues long. V was trimmed by 1 base and J by 5 bases, leaving 11 bases between them. Germline values: CDR1 SGHVS, CDR2 FQNEAQ.

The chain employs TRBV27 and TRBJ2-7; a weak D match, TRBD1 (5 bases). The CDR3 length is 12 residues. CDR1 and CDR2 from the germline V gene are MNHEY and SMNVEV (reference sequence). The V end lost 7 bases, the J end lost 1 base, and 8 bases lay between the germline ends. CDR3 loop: CASMGQSYEQYF. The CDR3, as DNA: TGTGCCAGCATGGGGCAGTCCTACGAGCAGTACTTC.

This CDR3 reads CASSQKSFPDGSEQFF. The CDR3 bases are TGCGCCAGCAGCCAAAAATCCTTCCCAGACGGGAGTGAGCAGTTCTTC. This sequence joins TRBV4-3 and TRBJ2-1; D might be TRBD2 (6 bases). V gave up 2 bases and J gave up 9 bases, with 20 bases separating them. The germline gives CDR1 LGHNA, CDR2 YSLEER. The CDR3 length is 16 residues.

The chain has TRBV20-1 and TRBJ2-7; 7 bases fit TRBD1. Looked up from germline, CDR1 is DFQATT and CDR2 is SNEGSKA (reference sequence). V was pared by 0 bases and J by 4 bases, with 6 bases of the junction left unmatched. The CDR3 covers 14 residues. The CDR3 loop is CSAREPGQYYEQYF. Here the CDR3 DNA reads TGCAGTGCTAGAGAACCGGGACAGTATTACGAGCAGTACTTC.

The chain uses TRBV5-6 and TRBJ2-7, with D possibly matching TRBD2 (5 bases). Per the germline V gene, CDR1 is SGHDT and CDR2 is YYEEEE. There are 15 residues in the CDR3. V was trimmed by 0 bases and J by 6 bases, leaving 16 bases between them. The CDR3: CASSLAYRGSGEQYV. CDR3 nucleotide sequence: TGTGCCAGCAGCTTGGCTTATCGGGGATCGGGCGAGCAGTACGTC.

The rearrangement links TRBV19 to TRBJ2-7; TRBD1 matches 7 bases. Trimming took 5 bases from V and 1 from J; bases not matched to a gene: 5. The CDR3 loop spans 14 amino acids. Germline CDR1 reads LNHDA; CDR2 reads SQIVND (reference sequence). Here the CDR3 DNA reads TGTGCCAGTAGTCCCGGGACAGCGTCCTACGAGCAGTACTTC. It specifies CASSPGTASYEQYF. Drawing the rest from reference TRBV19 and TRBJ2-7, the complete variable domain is DGGITQSPKYLFRKEGQNVTLSCEQNLNHDAMYWYRQDPGQGLRLIYYSQIVNDFQKGDIAEGYSVSREKKESFPLTVTSAQKNPTAFYLCASSPGTASYEQYFGPGTRLTVT.

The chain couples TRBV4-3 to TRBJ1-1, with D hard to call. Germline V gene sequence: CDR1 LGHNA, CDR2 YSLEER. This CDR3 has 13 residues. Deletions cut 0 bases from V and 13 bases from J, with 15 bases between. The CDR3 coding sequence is TGCGCCAGCAGCCAAGATTACCGGACCACGGGTTTCTTT. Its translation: CASSQDYRTTGFF.

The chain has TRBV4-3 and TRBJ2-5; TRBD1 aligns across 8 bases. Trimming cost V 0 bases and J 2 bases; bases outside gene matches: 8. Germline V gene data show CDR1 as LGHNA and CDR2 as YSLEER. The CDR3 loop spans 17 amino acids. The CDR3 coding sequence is TGCGCCAGCAGCCAAGATCCAGGGGGCATGTATCAAGAGACCCAGTACTTC. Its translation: CASSQDPGGMYQETQYF.

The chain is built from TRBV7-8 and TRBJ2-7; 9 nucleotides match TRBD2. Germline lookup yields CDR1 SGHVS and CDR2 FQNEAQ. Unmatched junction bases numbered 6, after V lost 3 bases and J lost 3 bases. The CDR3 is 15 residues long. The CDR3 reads CASSLGGGGFYEQYV. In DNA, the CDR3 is TGTGCCAGCAGCTTGGGCGGGGGGGGATTCTACGAGCAGTACGTC.

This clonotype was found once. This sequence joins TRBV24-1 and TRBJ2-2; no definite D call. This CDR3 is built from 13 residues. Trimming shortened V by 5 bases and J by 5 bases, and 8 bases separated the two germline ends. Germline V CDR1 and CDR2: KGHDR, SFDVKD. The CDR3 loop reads CATSGPRTGELFF. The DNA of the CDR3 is TGTGCCACCAGTGGCCCGAGGACCGGGGAGCTGTTTTTT.

As DNA, the CDR3 is TGTGCCAGCAGCTTAGGCGCCCCCTACGAGCAGTACTTC. Protein sequence: CASSLGAPYEQYF. V is TRBV13 and J is TRBJ2-7; D gene uncertain. There are 13 residues in the CDR3. V gave up 0 bases and J gave up 2 bases, with 5 bases separating them. Germline loops: CDR1 PRHDT, CDR2 FYEKMQ (reference sequence).